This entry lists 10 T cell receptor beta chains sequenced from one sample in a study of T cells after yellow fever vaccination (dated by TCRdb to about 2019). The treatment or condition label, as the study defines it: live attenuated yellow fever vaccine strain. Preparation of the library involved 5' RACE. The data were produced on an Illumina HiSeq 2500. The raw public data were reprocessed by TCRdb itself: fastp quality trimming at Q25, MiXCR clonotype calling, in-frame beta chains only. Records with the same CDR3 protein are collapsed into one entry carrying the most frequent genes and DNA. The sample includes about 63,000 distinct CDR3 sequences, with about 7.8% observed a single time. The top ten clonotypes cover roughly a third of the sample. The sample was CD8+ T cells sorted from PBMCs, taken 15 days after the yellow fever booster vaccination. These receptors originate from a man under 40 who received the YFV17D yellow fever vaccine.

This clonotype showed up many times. CDR3 DNA sequence: TGCGCCAGCAGCTTGGAAGACAGATATCCCACTGAAGCTTTCTTT. Amino acids: CASSLEDRYPTEAFF. J is TRBJ1-1 and V is TRBV5-1; D might be TRBD1 (5 bases). Germline V gene lookup returns CDR1 SGHRS and CDR2 YFSETQ. Trimming cost V 0 bases and J 4 bases, with 13 bases left between them. CDR3 size: 15 residues.

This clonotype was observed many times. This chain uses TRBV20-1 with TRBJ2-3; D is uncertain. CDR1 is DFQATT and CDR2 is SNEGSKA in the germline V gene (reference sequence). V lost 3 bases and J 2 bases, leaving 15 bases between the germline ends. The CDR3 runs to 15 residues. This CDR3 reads CSASSPLTFTDTQYF. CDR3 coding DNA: TGCAGTGCTAGTAGCCCGCTAACTTTCACAGATACGCAGTATTTT.

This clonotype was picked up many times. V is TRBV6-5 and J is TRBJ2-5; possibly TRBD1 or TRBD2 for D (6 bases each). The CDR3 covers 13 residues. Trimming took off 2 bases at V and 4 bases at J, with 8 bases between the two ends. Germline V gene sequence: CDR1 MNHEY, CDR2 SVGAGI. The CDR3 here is CASSYEGGETQYF. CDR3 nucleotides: TGTGCCAGCAGTTACGAGGGGGGAGAGACCCAGTACTTC.

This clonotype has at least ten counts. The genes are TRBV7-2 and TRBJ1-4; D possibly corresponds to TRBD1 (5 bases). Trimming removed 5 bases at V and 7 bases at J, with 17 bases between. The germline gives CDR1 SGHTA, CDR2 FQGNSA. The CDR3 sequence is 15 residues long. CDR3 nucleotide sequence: TGTGCCAGCAGCGTTCAGGGTGGCTGGGCTGAAAAACTGTTTTTT. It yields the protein CASSVQGGWAEKLFF.

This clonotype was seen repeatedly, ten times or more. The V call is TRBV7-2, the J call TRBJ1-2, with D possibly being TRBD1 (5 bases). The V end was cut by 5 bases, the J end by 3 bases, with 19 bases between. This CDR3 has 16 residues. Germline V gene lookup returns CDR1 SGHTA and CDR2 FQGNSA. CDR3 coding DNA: TGTGCCAGCAGCGACTTGACCGGGACTTCATACTATGGCTACACCTTC. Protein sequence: CASSDLTGTSYYGYTF.

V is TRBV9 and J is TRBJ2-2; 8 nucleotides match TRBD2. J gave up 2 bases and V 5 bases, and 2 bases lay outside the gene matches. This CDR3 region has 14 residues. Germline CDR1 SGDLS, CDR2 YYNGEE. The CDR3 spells CASRSGGNTGELFF. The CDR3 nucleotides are TGTGCCAGCAGAAGCGGGGGAAACACCGGGGAGCTGTTTTTT.

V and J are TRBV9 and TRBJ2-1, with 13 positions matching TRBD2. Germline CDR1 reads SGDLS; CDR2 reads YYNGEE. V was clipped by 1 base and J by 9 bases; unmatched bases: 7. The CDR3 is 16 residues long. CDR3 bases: TGTGCCAGCAGCGTACGTAGGACTAGCGGGAGTAGTGAGCAGTTCTTC. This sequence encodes CASSVRRTSGSSEQFF. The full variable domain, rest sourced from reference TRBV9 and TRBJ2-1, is DSGVTQTPKHLITATGQRVTLRCSPRSGDLSVYWYQQSLDQGLQFLIQYYNGEERAKGNILERFSAQQFPDLHSELNLSSLELGDSALYFCASSVRRTSGSSEQFFGPGTRLTVL.

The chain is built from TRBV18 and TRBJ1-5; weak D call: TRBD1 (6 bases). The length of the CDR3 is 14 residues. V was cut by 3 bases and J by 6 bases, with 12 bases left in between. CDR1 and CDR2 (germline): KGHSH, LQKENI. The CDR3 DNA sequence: TGTGCCAGCTCACCGGCAGGGGTGAGTCAGCCCCAGCATTTT. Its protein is CASSPAGVSQPQHF.

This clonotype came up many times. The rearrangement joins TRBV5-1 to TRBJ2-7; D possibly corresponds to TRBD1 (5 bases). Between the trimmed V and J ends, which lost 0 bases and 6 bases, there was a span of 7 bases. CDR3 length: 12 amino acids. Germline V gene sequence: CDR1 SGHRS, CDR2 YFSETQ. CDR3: CASSLEGAEQYF. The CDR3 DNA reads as TGCGCCAGCAGCTTGGAAGGGGCCGAGCAGTACTTC.

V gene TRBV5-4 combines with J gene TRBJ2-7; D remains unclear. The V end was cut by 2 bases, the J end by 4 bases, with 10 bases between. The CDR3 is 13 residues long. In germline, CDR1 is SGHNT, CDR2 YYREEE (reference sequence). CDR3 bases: TGTGCCAGCAGCTTTGGTAGTGGTTACGAGCAGTACTTC. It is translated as CASSFGSGYEQYF.